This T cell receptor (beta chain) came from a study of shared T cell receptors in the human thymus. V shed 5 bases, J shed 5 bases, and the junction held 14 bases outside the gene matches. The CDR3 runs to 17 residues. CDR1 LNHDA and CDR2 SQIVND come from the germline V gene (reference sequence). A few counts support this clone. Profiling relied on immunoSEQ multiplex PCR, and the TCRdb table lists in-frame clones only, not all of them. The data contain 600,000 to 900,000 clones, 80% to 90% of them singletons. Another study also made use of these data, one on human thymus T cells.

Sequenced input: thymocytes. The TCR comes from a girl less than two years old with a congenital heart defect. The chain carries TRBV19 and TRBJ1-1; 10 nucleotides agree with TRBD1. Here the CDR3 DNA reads TGTGCCAGTAGTTTAGGGACAGGGGAACAACGTGAAACTGAAGCTTTCTTT. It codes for CASSLGTGEQRETEAFF.